This entry describes one TCR beta chain. This clone has more than one count but fewer than ten. What this receptor recognizes is not known. It has no much larger one-base neighbor in the sample; base qualities were not kept. This record belongs to a study of shared clonotypes between healthy human individuals (TCRdb year 2020). Turning to the overall study: Three men and two women, aged 18 to 49 years, made up the cohort. To increase sequencing depth and limit assay-specific biases, TCR repertoire library preparation and sequencing were carried out by different laboratories using diverse techniques. Each donor's leukapheresis produced roughly between roughly 0.9 and 9 billion PBMCs. For each donor, CD4 naive and CD4 memory were each run on three plates, CD8 naive on two plates, and CD8 memory on one plate. The study deeply sequenced blood TCR repertoires of about five healthy adults to estimate repertoire size and the extent of clonotype sharing between individuals. Paper-wide results and their limitations: Clonotypes shared by all four sorted-subset donors showed higher generation probabilities than non-shared clonotypes. Naive subsets generally had larger estimated clonotype richness than memory subsets did. Incomplete sequencing was indicated by rarefaction of sorted-subset datasets, despite the large sequencing depth. Because the study included only a small number of donors, the genetic and exposure-history diversity represented was limited. Sharing across a handful of donors was observed for about 5% of naive CD4, over 3% of naive CD8, 2% to 2.5% of memory CD4, and about 0.4% of memory CD8 clonotypes. Pairwise subsampling indicated that sequencing depth was expected to affect the degree of clonotype sharing among donors. Only blood was sampled, and tissue TCR repertoires likely differ from those in blood.

The donors were healthy, HIV-negative adults who had no recently reported acute infections or vaccinations. All donors were Caucasian adults living in Nashville, Tennessee, USA. Magnetic negative selection was used to enrich CD4+ T cells, after which naive cells were positively selected on CD45RA and the negative fraction became the memory subset. Blood was obtained by leukapheresis, after which PBMCs were separated by Ficoll-Histopaque density gradient centrifugation and cryopreserved in liquid nitrogen vapor phase. Analytical flow cytometry was used to check the purity and quantity of each magnetically sorted T cell population. Genomic DNA was isolated from each sorted fraction and quantified by UV absorbance on a Nanodrop 2000c. Using the deep immunoSEQ assay, TCR CDR3 regions were amplified from genomic DNA by multiplex PCR. For each cell subset, the extracted genomic DNA was distributed evenly across all wells of several immunoSEQ 96-well plates, and each plate served as one replicate. Each replicate PCR for sorted subsets received around 200 ng genomic DNA, equal to tens of thousands of T cell genomes. The purified libraries were quantified using a Qubit 3.0 fluorometer, sized with a Bioanalyzer 2100, and then quantified again using the KAPA Library Quantification kit. Each immunoSEQ 96-well plate was sequenced on its own single-read 150-cycle Illumina NextSeq 550 flow cell. Concerning the study's data processing: Because the immunoSEQ output included only junctional sequences and no quality scores, the filtering could not be the same as the filtering used for full-length reads. To assign V/J genes and CDR3, sequences were annotated against IMGT germline references using PyIR, a Python wrapper for IgBLAST v1.9. Any read was removed if the V/J assignment was weak (E-value above 1e-6), the CDR3 was missing, or the read contained stop codons, out-of-frame junctions, or ambiguous translated residues. V3J clonotypes were defined as sequences sharing the same inferred V gene, J gene, and CDR3 amino acid sequence. Percentage overlap between repertoires was computed as shared unique clonotypes divided by the size of the smaller repertoire. RTK rarefaction, the Chao1 estimator, and Recon v2.1 estimates of unobserved clonotypes were used to assess repertoire richness. OLGA was used to compute generation probabilities for all TCRbeta clonotypes that the gDNA method yielded from several donors. TCRdb holds this immuneACCESS table with in-frame rearrangements only. Some clones are missing; in checked studies, unresolved V genes explain under half, and the rest has no known cause. V and J calls plus clone size are reproduced from that table; the DNA served to infer D and trimming. The sample data list hundreds of thousands of clones, and about 96% of these were observed just once. The ten largest clonotypes hold around 0.057% of the sample.

The CDR3 runs 15 residues from the cysteine to the phenylalanine. Of all the DNA, just the CDR3 is kept, 45 bases in frame from base 1. Germline trimming: 6 bases from V, 3 bases from J; junction bases outside gene matches: 6. The germline V gene sets CDR1 to SNHLY and CDR2 to FYNNEI. The sequence came from a woman between 25 and 40 years old in good health. This chain joins TRBV2 to TRBJ1-2, and TRBD1 matches 11 of the central bases. The sequencing input was naive CD4+ T cells sorted from blood. The cell subset or site label of this sample denotes: CD45RA+ positively selected. The CDR3 protein is CASSQRTGGDYGYTF. The bases are TGTGCCAGCAGCCAAAGGACAGGGGGCGACTATGGCTACACCTTC. The entire variable domain, with the stretches around the CDR3 drawn from the reference TRBV2 and TRBJ1-2 proteins, is EPEVTQTPSHQVTQMGQEVILRCVPISNHLYFYWYRQILGQKVEFLVSFYNNEISEKSEIFDDQFSVERPDGSNFTLKIRSTKLEDSAMYFCASSQRTGGDYGYTFGSGTRLTVV.